These T cell receptor beta chains were read from a single sample in a study of cytomegalovirus exposure and HLA in healthy donors. Data came from immunoSEQ multiplex PCR; TCRdb stores just in-frame clones and leaves some out. This sample carries some 98,000 clones, approximately 71% of them seen once, and the ten largest clones take approximately 8%. What was sequenced was PBMCs. The receptor source for this set is a female donor in good health and CMV-seronegative. CDR3s include the opening cysteine and the closing phenylalanine or tryptophan. Each record gives: CDR3 DNA, CDR3 protein, clone size, D gene, CDR3 length, J gene, V gene. D genes are given only for firm matches. Size values are once, few and many counts, or a class for expanded clones, and some rows have none.

TGTGCCAGCAGGGCTAACACTGAAGCTTTCTTT CASRANTEAFF NA NA 11 TRBJ1-1 TRBV2
TGTGCCAGTAGGGACAGAGACTTATCCTACGAGCAGTACTTC CASRDRDLSYEQYF NA NA 14 TRBJ2-7 TRBV19
TGTGCCAGCAGCCGTCGGGAGGGGCCACCAATCGGGGAGCTGTTTTTT CASSRREGPPIGELFF NA TRBD2 16 TRBJ2-2 TRBV2
TGTGCCAGCAGTTTATCAGGGGGCGCCTATGGCTACACCTTC CASSLSGGAYGYTF NA TRBD1 14 TRBJ1-2 TRBV27
TGTGCCATCAGTGACCTAACAGGGATCTATGGCTACACCTTC CAISDLTGIYGYTF few NA 14 TRBJ1-2 TRBV10-3
TGTGCCATCAGTGAGTCGAAGGTAGGACAGGGGTCCACTGAAGCTTTCTTT CAISESKVGQGSTEAFF NA TRBD1 17 TRBJ1-1 TRBV10-3
TGTGCCAGCAGTTACGGGGGGGAGCAGTTCTTC CASSYGGEQFF NA NA 11 TRBJ2-1 TRBV6-6
TGTGCCAGCAGTTTATCCCTGGCAGGGGGCATAGAGCAGTACTTC CASSLSLAGGIEQYF once TRBD1 15 TRBJ2-7 TRBV28
TGTGCCAGCAGTTTCCGGGGATATGGAAACACCATATATTTT CASSFRGYGNTIYF few NA 14 TRBJ1-3 TRBV27
TGTGCCAGCAGTTCCCCTTGGGGGGGCCGCTACGAGCAGTACTTC CASSSPWGGRYEQYF NA NA 15 TRBJ2-7 TRBV28
TGTGCCAGCAGTTTCTCCAGGGCCGACTATGGCTACACCTTC CASSFSRADYGYTF NA NA 14 TRBJ1-2 TRBV27
TGTGCCATCAGTGGACGGACAGGGATAGGAACTGAAGCTTTCTTT CAISGRTGIGTEAFF once TRBD1 15 TRBJ1-1 TRBV10-3
TGTGCCAGCATTAGAGGGCTAGCGGGAGATAATGAGCAGTTCTTC CASIRGLAGDNEQFF NA TRBD2 15 TRBJ2-1 TRBV2
TGTGCCAGCAGTTACTCCCGACATTCCCCCGGCGCGCCCCAGCATTTT CASSYSRHSPGAPQHF few NA 16 TRBJ1-5 TRBV6-5
TGCGCCAGCAGCTCCGGGACAGCGGAAATTTACGAGCAGTACTTC CASSSGTAEIYEQYF NA TRBD1 15 TRBJ2-7 TRBV10-1
TGTGCCAGCAGCACCCGACTAGCGGGAGAGGATGAGCAGTTCTTC CASSTRLAGEDEQFF NA TRBD2 15 TRBJ2-1 TRBV5-4
TGTGCCTGGAGTGTTCGGGGCTACGAGCAGTACTTC CAWSVRGYEQYF NA NA 12 TRBJ2-7 TRBV30
TGTGCCAGCAGCGGGGGGGAGAGCGGGAGTCCGAGAGAGACCCAGTACTTC CASSGGESGSPRETQYF NA TRBD2 17 TRBJ2-5 TRBV9
TGTGCCAGCAGCCTCCTCAGCGGCTCTGGAAACACCATATATTTT CASSLLSGSGNTIYF NA NA 15 TRBJ1-3 TRBV4-2
TGTGCCAGTAGTCCCCGACAGGGGGAGAATCAGCCCCAGCATTTT CASSPRQGENQPQHF NA TRBD1 15 TRBJ1-5 TRBV19
TGTGCCAGCAGCTTCTCTAGCGGGGGGGGTGGGGATACGCAGTATTTT CASSFSSGGGGDTQYF NA TRBD2 16 TRBJ2-3 TRBV7-3
TGTGCCAGCAGTTACTCGAGTTGGACAGGGTTTGGCTACACCTTC CASSYSSWTGFGYTF NA TRBD1 15 TRBJ1-2 TRBV6-5
TGTGCCAGCAGCTCGGGGGGGGCAATTAATGAGCAGTTCTTC CASSSGGAINEQFF few TRBD2 14 TRBJ2-1 TRBV5-4
TGTGCCTGGAGAGGCGGGAGTGTTGGGACAGGGTCCTACGAGCAGTACTTC CAWRGGSVGTGSYEQYF once TRBD1 17 TRBJ2-7 TRBV30
TGTGCCAGCACCAAAGGGGACAGAAGACGGGCCGCATATGGCTACACCTTC CASTKGDRRRAAYGYTF NA TRBD1 17 TRBJ1-2 TRBV6-8
TGTGCCAGCAGCCAAGTTCCCCAGGCCAGGTTTGGGCAGTACTTC CASSQVPQARFGQYF NA NA 15 TRBJ2-5 TRBV14
TGTGCCAGCAGCTTAACCCCCGGGGGGTATGAGCAGTTCTTC CASSLTPGGYEQFF NA TRBD2 14 TRBJ2-1 TRBV7-3
TGTGCCAGCAGTTTAGGGGGACAGCTCTCCTACGAGCAGTACTTC CASSLGGQLSYEQYF few TRBD1 15 TRBJ2-7 TRBV28